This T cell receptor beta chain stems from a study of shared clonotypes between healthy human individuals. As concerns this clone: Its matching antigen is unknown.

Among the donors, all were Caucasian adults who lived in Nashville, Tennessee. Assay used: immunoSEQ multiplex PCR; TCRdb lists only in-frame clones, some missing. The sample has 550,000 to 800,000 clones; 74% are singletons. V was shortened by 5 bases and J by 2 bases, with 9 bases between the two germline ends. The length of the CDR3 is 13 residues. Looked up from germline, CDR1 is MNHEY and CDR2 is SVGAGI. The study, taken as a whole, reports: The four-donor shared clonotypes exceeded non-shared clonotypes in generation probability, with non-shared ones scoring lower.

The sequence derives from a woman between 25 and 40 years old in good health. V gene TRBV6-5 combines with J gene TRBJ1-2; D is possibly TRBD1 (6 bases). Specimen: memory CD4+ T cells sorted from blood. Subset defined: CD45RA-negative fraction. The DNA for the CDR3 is TGTGCCAGCAGTCAGACAGGAAACTATGGCTACACCTTC. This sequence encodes CASSQTGNYGYTF.